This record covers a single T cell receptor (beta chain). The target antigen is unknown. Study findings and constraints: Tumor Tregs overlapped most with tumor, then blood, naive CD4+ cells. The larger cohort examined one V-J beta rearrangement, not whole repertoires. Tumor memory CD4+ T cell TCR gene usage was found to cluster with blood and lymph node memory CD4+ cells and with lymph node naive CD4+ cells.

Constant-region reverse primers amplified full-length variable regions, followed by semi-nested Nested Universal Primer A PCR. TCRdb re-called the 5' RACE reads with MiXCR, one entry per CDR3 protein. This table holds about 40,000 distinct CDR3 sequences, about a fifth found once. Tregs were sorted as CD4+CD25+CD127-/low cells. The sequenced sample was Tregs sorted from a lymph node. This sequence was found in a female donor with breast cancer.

This CDR3 reads CASKIGTENNEQFF. The CDR3, as DNA: TGTGCCAGCAAGATTGGGACCGAGAACAATGAGCAGTTCTTC. The chain couples TRBV27 to TRBJ2-1; perhaps D is TRBD1 or TRBD2 (5 bases each). The V end was cut by 7 bases, the J end by 5 bases, with 15 bases between. The germline V gene encodes CDR1 MNHEY and CDR2 SMNVEV (reference sequence). The CDR3 totals 14 residues.